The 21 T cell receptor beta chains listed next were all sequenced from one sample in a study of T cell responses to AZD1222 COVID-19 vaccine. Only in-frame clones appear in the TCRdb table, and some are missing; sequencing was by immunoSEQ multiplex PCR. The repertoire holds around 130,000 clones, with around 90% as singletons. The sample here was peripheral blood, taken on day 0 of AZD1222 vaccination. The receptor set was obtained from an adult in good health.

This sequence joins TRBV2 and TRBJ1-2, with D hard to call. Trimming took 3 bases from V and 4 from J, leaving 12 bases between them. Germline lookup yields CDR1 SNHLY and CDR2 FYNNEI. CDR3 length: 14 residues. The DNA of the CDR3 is TGTGCCAGCAGTGATGGGGTGACCCTCTATGGCTACACCTTC. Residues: CASSDGVTLYGYTF.

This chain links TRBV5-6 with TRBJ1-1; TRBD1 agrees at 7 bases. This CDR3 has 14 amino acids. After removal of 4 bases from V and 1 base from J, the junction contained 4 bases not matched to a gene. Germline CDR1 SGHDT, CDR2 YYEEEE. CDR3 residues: CASSGQDWNTEAFF. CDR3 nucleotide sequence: TGTGCCAGCAGCGGACAGGACTGGAACACTGAAGCTTTCTTT. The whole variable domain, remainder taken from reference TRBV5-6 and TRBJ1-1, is DAGVTQSPTHLIKTRGQQVTLRCSPKSGHDTVSWYQQALGQGPQFIFQYYEEEERQRGNFPDRFSGHQFPNYSSELNVNALLLGDSALYLCASSGQDWNTEAFFGQGTRLTVV.

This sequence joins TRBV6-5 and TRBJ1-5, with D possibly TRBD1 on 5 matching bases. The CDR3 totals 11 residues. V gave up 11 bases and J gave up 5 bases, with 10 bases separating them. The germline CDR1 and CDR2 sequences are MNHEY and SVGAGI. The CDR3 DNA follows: TGTGCCGCTGGGGACCATCAGCCCCAGCATTTT. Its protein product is CAAGDHQPQHF.

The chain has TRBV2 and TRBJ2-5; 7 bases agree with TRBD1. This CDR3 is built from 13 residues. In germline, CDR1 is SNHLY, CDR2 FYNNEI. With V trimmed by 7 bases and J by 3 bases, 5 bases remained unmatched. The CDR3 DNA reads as TGTGCCAGCATCTTCAGGGGGAAAGAGACCCAGTACTTC. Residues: CASIFRGKETQYF.

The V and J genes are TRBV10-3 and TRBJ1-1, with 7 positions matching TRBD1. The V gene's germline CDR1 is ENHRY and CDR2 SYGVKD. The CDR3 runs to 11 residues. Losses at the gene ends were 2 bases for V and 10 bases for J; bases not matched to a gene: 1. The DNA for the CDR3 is TGTGCCATCAGTGAGGGACAGGCAGCTTTCTTT. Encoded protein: CAISEGQAAFF.

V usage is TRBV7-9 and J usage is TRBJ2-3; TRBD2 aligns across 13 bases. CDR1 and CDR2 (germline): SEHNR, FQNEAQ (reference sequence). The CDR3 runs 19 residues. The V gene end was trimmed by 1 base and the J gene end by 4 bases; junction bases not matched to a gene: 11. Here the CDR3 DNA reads TGTGCCAGCAGCTTAGGGACCGGAGGACTAGCGGGAGTCTCAGATACGCAGTATTTT. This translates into CASSLGTGGLAGVSDTQYF.

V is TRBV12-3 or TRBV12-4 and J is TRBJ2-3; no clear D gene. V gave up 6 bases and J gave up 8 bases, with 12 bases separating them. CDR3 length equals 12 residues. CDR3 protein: CASSLTPSTQYF. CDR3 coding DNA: TGTGCCAGCAGCCTTACCCCATCTACGCAGTATTTT.

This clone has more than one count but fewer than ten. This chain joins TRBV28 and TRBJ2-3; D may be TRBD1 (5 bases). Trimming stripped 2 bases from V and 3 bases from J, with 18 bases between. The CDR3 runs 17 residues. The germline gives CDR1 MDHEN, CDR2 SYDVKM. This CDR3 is CASSLIARGLGTDTQYF. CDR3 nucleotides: TGTGCCAGCAGTTTAATCGCTAGGGGTTTAGGGACAGATACGCAGTATTTT.

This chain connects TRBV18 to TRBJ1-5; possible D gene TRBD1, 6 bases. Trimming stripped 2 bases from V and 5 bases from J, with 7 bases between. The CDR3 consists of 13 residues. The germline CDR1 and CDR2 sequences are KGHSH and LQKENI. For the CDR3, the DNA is TGTGCCAGCTCACCAGGACAGCATCAGCCCCAGCATTTT. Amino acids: CASSPGQHQPQHF.

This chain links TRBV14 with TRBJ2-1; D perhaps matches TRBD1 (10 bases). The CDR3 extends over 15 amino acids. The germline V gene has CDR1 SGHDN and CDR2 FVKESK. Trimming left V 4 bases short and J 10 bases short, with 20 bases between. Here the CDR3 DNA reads TGTGCCAGCAGCCTCTCTAGCGGGACAGGGGAGGAGCAGTTCTTC. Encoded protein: CASSLSSGTGEEQFF.

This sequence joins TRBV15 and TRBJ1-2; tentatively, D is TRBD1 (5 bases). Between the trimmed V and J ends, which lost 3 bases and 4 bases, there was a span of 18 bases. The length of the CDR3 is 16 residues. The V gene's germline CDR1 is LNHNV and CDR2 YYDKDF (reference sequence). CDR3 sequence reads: CATSRGKGIGIYGYTF. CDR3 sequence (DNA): TGTGCCACCAGCAGGGGAAAGGGGATTGGAATCTATGGCTACACCTTC.

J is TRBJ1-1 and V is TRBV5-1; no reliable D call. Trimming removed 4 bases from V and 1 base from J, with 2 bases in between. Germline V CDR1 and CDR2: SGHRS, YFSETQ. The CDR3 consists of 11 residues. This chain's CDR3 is CASSGNTEAFF. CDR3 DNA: TGCGCCAGCAGCGGGAACACTGAAGCTTTCTTT.

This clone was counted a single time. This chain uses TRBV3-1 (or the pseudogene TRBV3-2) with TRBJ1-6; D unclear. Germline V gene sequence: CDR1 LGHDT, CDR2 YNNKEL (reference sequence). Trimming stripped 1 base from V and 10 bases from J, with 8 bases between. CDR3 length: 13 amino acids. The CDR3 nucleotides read TGTGCCAGCAGCCAAGGGGTAGGCTCACCCCTCCACTTT. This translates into CASSQGVGSPLHF.

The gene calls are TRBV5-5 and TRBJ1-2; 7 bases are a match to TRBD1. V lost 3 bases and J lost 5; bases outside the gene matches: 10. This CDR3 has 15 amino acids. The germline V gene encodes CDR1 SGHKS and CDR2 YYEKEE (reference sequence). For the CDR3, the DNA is TGTGCCAGCAGCTCGCAGGGGGTTGAGGGGTATGGCTACACCTTC. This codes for CASSSQGVEGYGYTF.

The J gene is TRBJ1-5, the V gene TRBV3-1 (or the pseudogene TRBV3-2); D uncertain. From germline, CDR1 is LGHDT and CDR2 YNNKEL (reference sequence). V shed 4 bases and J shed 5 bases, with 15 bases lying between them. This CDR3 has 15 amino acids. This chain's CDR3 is CASSRSMGSDQPQHF. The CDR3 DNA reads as TGTGCCAGCAGCCGCTCCATGGGGTCGGATCAGCCCCAGCATTTT.

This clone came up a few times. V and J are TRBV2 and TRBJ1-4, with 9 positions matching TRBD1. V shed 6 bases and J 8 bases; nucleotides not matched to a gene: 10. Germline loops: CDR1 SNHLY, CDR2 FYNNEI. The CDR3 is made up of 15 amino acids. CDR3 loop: CASSQGQGTWEKLFF. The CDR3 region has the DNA TGTGCCAGCAGCCAAGGACAGGGGACTTGGGAAAAACTGTTTTTT.

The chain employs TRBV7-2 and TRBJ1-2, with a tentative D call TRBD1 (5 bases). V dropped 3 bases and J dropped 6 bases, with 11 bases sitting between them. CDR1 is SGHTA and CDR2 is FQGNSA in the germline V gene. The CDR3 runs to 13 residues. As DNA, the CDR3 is TGTGCCAGCAGCTTGTTCAGGGTGGATGGCTACACCTTC. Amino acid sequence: CASSLFRVDGYTF.

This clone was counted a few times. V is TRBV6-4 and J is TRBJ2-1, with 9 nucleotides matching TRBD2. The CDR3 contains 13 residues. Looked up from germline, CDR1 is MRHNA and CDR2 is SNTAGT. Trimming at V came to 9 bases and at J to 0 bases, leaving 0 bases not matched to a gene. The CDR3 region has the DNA TGTGCCAGTAGCGGGAGCTCCTACAATGAGCAGTTCTTC. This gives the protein CASSGSSYNEQFF.

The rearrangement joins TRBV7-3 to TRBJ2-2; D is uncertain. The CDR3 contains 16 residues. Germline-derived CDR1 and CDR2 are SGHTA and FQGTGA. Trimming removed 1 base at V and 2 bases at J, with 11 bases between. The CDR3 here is CASSLIPPINTGELFF. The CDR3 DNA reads TGTGCCAGCAGCTTAATTCCGCCCATAAACACCGGGGAGCTGTTTTTT.

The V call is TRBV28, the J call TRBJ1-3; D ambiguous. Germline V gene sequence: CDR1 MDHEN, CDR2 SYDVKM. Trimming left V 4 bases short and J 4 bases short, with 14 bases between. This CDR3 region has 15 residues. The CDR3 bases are TGTGCCAGCAGTTCTTTCGCGGTTACGGGAAACACCATATATTTT. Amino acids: CASSSFAVTGNTIYF.

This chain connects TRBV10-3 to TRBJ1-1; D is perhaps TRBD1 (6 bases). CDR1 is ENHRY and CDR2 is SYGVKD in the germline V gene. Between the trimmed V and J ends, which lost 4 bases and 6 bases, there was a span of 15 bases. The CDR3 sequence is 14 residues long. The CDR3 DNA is TGTGCCATCAGTGTTCTGGGGGCGGGCGCTGAAGCTTTCTTT. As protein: CAISVLGAGAEAFF.